These T cell receptor beta chains were read from a single sample in a study of shared clonotypes between healthy human individuals. Profiled with immunoSEQ multiplex PCR; TCRdb holds only in-frame clones, not every one. Of 980,000 or so clones listed, 76% are singletons. The sequencing sample was made of memory CD4+ T cells sorted from blood. The receptor set was obtained from a man aged 18-30 years in good health. Both conserved end residues are part of each CDR3.

j_call v_call cdr3_aa
TRBJ2-1 TRBV28 CASSVPPGSNEQFF
TRBJ1-2 TRBV28 CASSVDRGYGYTF
TRBJ1-1 TRBV9 CASSTQTGGITEAFF
TRBJ2-7 TRBV6-5 CASSYHLAGRREQYF
TRBJ1-2 TRBV4-3 CASSPGAGVSYGYTF
TRBJ1-6 TRBV7-9 CASSLRTPDGSPLHF
TRBJ1-1 TRBV10-2 CASSEGPFLLENTEAFF
TRBJ1-6 TRBV5-1 CASSSSTYNSPLHF
TRBJ2-3 TRBV5-6 CASSGLWGLETDTQYF
TRBJ1-6 TRBV19 CASGRTSLHF
TRBJ2-3 TRBV11-3 CASSLDPASDTQYF
TRBJ1-1 TRBV4-1 CASSQEKTGGNTEAFF
TRBJ2-7 TRBV7-8 CASSLLAGAYEQYF
TRBJ2-1 TRBV7-9 CASSPRSESEQFF
TRBJ2-5 TRBV12-5 CASGLDTGDQETQYF
TRBJ2-5 TRBV15 CATSRGLEGQETQYF
TRBJ2-7 TRBV5-4 CASSRGGAAYEQYF
TRBJ2-1 TRBV11-3 CASSSSGTSGYNEQFF
TRBJ1-6 TRBV5-4 CASSLDRPYNSPLHF
TRBJ2-1 TRBV9 CASSVDWINEQFF
TRBJ2-7 TRBV13 CASSSRYEQYF
TRBJ2-5 TRBV6-6 CASSYAQGSETQYF
TRBJ1-5 TRBV5-1 CASSLVPDSNQPQHF
TRBJ1-5 TRBV18 CASSPGGNQPQHF
TRBJ2-2 TRBV30 CAWSVHRGARNTGELFF
TRBJ1-2 TRBV6-5 CASLSFREDGYTF
TRBJ1-1 TRBV19 CASSIEGRQRNTEAFF
TRBJ1-5 TRBV19 CASSINGPYQPQHF
TRBJ1-4 TRBV21-1 CARMRGGPWEEKLFF